The clone carrying this TCR beta chain was detected ten times or more. Its cognate antigen is unknown. Each CDR3 protein is one row after TCRdb ran MiXCR on the reads. The table lists just over 300,000 distinct CDR3 sequences, roughly 17% of them singletons. The CDR3 spans 14 residues. Trimming left V 5 bases short and J 0 bases short, with 8 bases between. The germline V gene encodes CDR1 SGHTA and CDR2 FQGNSA. These data belong to a study of T cell repertoires in cytomegalovirus infection. The wider study: CMV infection plus the matching HLA type was flagged by public TCR beta signatures.

Study results and caveats: CMV carriers with the relevant HLA were identified by cumulative public TCR beta family frequency. HLA-C-restricted, CMV-specific TCR beta clonotypes were dominant ex vivo.

The source is a human donor in good health (CMV status not recorded). Some clones in this sample may be carry-over from other donors' samples. This chain uses TRBV7-2 with TRBJ2-1; D tentatively fits TRBD1 or TRBD2 (6 bases each). Sequencing was performed on PBMCs. The CDR3 loop reads CASSGGPSYNEQFF. CDR3 nucleotides: TGTGCCAGCAGCGGGGGGCCCTCCTACAATGAGCAGTTCTTC. The full variable domain, with the rest looked up from reference TRBV7-2 and TRBJ2-1, is GAGVSQSPSNKVTEKGKDVELRCDPISGHTALYWYRQSLGQGLEFLIYFQGNSAPDKSGLPSDRFSAERTGGSVSTLTIQRTQQEDSAVYLCASSGGPSYNEQFFGPGTRLTVL.